The T cell receptor beta chain under discussion was sequenced for a study of cytomegalovirus exposure and HLA in healthy donors. Study context: The roughly 130 validation repertoires, a later analysis reported, used the same platform as the 600 to 700 repertoires from the first cohort.

With regard to this clone: Its specificity is not known.

Per germline, CDR1 SGDLS and CDR2 YYNGEE. The V end was cut by 0 bases, the J end by 13 bases, with 11 bases between. The CDR3 length is 13 residues. Method: immunoSEQ multiplex PCR; TCRdb's copy keeps in-frame clones and lacks some. Among fewer than 150,000 clones listed, about nine tenths were seen once. Study conclusions and caveats: Under in vitro conditions, three CMV-associated chains were confirmed as specific for CMV antigens. The study flagged fewer than 200 TCR beta chains as cytomegalovirus-associated.

Sequenced sample: PBMCs. The chain links TRBV9 to TRBJ1-6; weak D call: TRBD1 (5 bases). The source is a man younger than 30 in good health and CMV-seronegative. CDR3 sequence: CASSVGYRGPLHF. CDR3 in DNA: TGTGCCAGCAGCGTAGGGTACCGGGGGCCCCTCCACTTT.